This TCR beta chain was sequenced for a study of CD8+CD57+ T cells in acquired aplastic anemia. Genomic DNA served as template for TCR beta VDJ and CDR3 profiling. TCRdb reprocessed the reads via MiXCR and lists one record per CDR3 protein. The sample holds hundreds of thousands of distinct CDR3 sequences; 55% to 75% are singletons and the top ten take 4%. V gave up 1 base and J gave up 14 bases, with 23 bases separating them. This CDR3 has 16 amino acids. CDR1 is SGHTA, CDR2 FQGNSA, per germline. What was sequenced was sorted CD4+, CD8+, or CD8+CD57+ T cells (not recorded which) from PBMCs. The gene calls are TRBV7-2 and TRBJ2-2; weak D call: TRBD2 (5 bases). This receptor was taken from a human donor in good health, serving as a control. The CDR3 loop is CASSLGAEDTQYFLFF. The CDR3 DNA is TGTGCCAGCAGCTTAGGAGCGGAGGATACGCAGTATTTTCTGTTTTTT. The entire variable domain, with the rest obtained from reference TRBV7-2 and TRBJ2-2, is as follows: GAGVSQSPSNKVTEKGKDVELRCDPISGHTALYWYRQSLGQGLEFLIYFQGNSAPDKSGLPSDRFSAERTGGSVSTLTIQRTQQEDSAVYLCASSLGAEDTQYFLFFGEGSRLTVL.